This TCR beta chain was sequenced for a study of CD8 T cells in ankylosing spondylitis. Study-level results: In peripheral blood, disease-linked CD8+ clones occurred at relatively low frequencies. There were earlier reports of some motif variants in reactive arthritis synovial fluid and blood. In ankylosing spondylitis patients, matched synovial fluid reportedly showed significant enrichment of disease-linked clones. For ankylosing spondylitis blood, a TCR beta motif of about eight highly homologous variants appeared characteristic.

The TCR beta libraries were generated through quantitative 5'-RACE incorporating molecular barcodes. TCRdb reprocessed the 5' RACE reads via MiXCR and lists one record per CDR3 protein. The sample gives 200,000 to 250,000 distinct CDR3 sequences, around 16% of which show up once; about two fifths is in the top ten. Germline loops: CDR1 SGHNT, CDR2 YENEEA. The CDR3 contains 14 residues. The V segment lost 5 bases and the J segment 3 bases; nucleotides outside the gene matches: 5. To note about this clonotype: Its target is not known.

Input material: blood, either unsorted or a sorted T cell fraction (not recorded which). The rearrangement joins TRBV11-3 to TRBJ2-7, with 9 bases aligning to TRBD1. This sequence originates from a male donor with ankylosing spondylitis. This CDR3 is CASSTRQGGYEQYF. The CDR3, as DNA: TGTGCCAGCAGCACGAGACAGGGGGGCTACGAGCAGTACTTC.